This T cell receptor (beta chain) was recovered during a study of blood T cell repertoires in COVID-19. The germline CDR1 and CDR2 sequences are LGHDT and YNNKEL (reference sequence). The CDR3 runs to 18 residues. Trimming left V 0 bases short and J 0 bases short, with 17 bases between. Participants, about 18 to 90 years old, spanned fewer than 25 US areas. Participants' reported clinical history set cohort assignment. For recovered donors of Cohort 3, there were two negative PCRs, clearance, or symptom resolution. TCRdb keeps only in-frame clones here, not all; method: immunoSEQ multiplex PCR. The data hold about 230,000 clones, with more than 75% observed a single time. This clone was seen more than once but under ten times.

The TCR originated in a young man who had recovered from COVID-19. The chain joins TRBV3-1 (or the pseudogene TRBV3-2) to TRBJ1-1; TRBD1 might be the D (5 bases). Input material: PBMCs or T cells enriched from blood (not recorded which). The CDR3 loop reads CASSQDNIQVFMNTEAFF. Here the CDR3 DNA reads TGTGCCAGCAGCCAAGATAACATACAGGTCTTTATGAACACTGAAGCTTTCTTT.